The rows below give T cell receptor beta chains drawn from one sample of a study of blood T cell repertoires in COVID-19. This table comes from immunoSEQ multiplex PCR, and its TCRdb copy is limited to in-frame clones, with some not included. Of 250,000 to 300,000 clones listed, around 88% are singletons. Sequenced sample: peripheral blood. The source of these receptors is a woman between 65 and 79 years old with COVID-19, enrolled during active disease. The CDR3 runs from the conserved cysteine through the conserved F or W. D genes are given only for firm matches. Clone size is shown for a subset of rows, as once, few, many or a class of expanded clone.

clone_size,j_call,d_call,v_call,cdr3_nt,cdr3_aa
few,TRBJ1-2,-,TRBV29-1,TGCAGCGTTGAAGAAAATAGCGGAGGGGTACCCTATGGCTACACCTTC,CSVEENSGGVPYGYTF
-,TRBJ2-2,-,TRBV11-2,TGTGCCAGCAGCCGGGACACAAGCGGGGAGCTGTTTTTT,CASSRDTSGELFF
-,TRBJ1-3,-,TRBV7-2,TGTGCCAGCAGACCAGGTGTCTCTGGAAACACCATATATTTT,CASRPGVSGNTIYF
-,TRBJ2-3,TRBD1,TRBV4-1,TGCGCCAGCAGCCAAGTAGGACAGGGTCGCACAGATACGCAGTATTTT,CASSQVGQGRTDTQYF
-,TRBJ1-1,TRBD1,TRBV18,TGTGCCAGCTCCCCAGGACAGGGGGCATATGACTCCCGCGGGGTCTCTGAAGCTTTCTTT,CASSPGQGAYDSRGVSEAFF
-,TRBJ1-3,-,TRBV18,TGTGCCAGCTCACGGACAGAATCCGGAAACACCATATATTTT,CASSRTESGNTIYF
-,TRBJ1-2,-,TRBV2,TGTGCCAGCAGTGAAGGGACACGGTACTATGGCTACACCTTC,CASSEGTRYYGYTF
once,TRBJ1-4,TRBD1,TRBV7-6,TGTGCCAGCAGCTTCCCCAGGGACAGTTCCGCAACTGGTGAAAAACTGTTTTTT,CASSFPRDSSATGEKLFF
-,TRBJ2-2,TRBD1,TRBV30,TGTGCCTGGTCGACAGGGGTGCGGGGCACCGGGGAGCTGTTTTTT,CAWSTGVRGTGELFF
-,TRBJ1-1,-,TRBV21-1,TGTGCCAGCACCACCAGCAGCGGGGGGCGCAGGATAAAGGACACTGAAGCTTTCTTT,CASTTSSGGRRIKDTEAFF
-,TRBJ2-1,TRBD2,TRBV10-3,TGTGCCATCAGGAGGACTAGCGGGGCCAACAATGAGCAGTTCTTC,CAIRRTSGANNEQFF
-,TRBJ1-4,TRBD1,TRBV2,TGTGCCAGCAGGGTCGGAGGGACAGATAATGAAAAACTGTTTTTT,CASRVGGTDNEKLFF
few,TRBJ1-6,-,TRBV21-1,TGTGCCACCCAGTCCCTCCACTTT,CATQSLHF
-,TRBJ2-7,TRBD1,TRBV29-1,TGCAGTTTTAACAGGGGGGCCTACGAGCAGTACTTC,CSFNRGAYEQYF
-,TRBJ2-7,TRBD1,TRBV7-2,TGTGCCAGCAGTCACAACAGGGGCTTCTACGAGCAGTACTTC,CASSHNRGFYEQYF
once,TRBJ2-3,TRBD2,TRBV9,TGTGCCAGCAGCGTCCGACTAGCGGGGGGACCCACAGATACGCAGTATTTT,CASSVRLAGGPTDTQYF
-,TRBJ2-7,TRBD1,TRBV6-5,TGTGCCAGCAGTCCCGGGACAGGGGTTCTGGCGCAGTACTTC,CASSPGTGVLAQYF
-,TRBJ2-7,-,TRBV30,TGTGCCTGGAGTGCGGGGTCCGAGCAGTACTTC,CAWSAGSEQYF
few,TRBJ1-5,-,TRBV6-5,TGTGCCAGCAGTTACTCTCCGGCAGGGAATCAGCCCCAGCATTTT,CASSYSPAGNQPQHF
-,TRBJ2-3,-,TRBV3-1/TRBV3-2,TGTGCCAGCAGCTTCTCCGGGGGATCCCCAGATACGCAGTATTTT,CASSFSGGSPDTQYF
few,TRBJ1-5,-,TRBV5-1,TGCGCCAGCAGCTTGGACGGGAACGGCAATCAGCCCCAGCATTTT,CASSLDGNGNQPQHF
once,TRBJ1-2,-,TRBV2,TGTGCCAGCACTCTCGACAGAGGAAATAACTATGGCTACACCTTC,CASTLDRGNNYGYTF
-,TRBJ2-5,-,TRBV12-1,TGTGCCAGCAGCTCCGACAGGGGAGAAGAGACCCAGTACTTC,CASSSDRGEETQYF
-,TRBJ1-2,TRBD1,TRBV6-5,TGTGCCAGCAGCTCGACAGGGGACAGCTATGGCTACACCTTC,CASSSTGDSYGYTF
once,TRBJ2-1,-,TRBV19,TGTGCCAGTAGTATAACGGGGGTTAACAATGAGCAGTTCTTC,CASSITGVNNEQFF
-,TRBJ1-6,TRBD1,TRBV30,TGTGCCTGGAGACAGGGGTATTCACCCCTCCACTTT,CAWRQGYSPLHF
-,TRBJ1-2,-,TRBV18,TGTGCCAGCTCACCATCTTCGCGGAGGGGAGACGGCTACACCTTC,CASSPSSRRGDGYTF
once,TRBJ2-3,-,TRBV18,TGTGCCAGCTCACCGGGACAATCCCCCACGACAGATACGCAGTATTTT,CASSPGQSPTTDTQYF
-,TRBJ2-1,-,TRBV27,TGTGCCAGCAGTCCGCGGAGGGGCTCCTACAATGAGCAGTTCTTC,CASSPRRGSYNEQFF
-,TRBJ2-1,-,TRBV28,TGTGCCAGCAGCGCTCAGGGGTTTGAGCAGTTCTTC,CASSAQGFEQFF
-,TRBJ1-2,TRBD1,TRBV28,TGTGCCAGCACTCCGACAGGGGGAGGCTATGGCTACACCTTC,CASTPTGGGYGYTF
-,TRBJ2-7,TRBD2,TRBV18,TGTGCCAGCTCACCATCAGTCCAGCGGGGGGGCGAGTACGAGCAGTACTTC,CASSPSVQRGGEYEQYF
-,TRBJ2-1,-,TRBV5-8,TGTGCCAGCAGCCACGCGCTAGCCTCTTACAATGAGCAGTTCTTC,CASSHALASYNEQFF
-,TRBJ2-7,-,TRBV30,TGTGCCTGGAGCGGGGGCTACGAGCAGTACTTC,CAWSGGYEQYF
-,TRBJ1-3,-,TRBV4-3,TGCGCCAGCAGCCAAGATCTTAGCCGGGAGGGAAACACCATATATTTT,CASSQDLSREGNTIYF
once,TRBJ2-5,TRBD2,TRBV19,TGTGCCAGTAGTATTACTAGCGGGGAGGGAGAGACCCAGTACTTC,CASSITSGEGETQYF
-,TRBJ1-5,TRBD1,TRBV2,TGTGCCAGCACCCTTAGGACAGGGGGGAATCAGCCCCAGCATTTT,CASTLRTGGNQPQHF
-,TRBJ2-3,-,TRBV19,TGTGCCAGTAGTATCTCGGGTTACCCCGGGGGTGGAGATACGCAGTATTTT,CASSISGYPGGGDTQYF
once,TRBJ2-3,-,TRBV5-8,TGTGCCAGCAGCTTGGCTGTCACAGATACGCAGTATTTT,CASSLAVTDTQYF
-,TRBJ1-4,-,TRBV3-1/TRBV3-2,TGTGCCAGCAGCCAAGACAGGCGACATAATGAAAAACTGTTTTTT,CASSQDRRHNEKLFF
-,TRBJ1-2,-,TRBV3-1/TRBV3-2,TGTGCCAGCAGCCAAAGCCGCAGGGTTGGCTACACCTTC,CASSQSRRVGYTF
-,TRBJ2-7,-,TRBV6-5,TGTGCCAGCAGTTACTCCCGGACTGCCTACGAGCAGTACTTC,CASSYSRTAYEQYF
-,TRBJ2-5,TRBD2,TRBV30,TGTGCCTGGAGTGGAGCGGGAGGTTTGACCCAGTACTTC,CAWSGAGGLTQYF
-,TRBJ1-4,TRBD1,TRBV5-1,TGCGCCAGCAGCTCCCGACAGGGAGGTAGTGAAAAACTGTTTTTT,CASSSRQGGSEKLFF
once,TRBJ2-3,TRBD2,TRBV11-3,TGTGCCAGCAGCCCGGGGGGAACGTCAGATACGCAGTATTTT,CASSPGGTSDTQYF
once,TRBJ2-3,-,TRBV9,TGTGCCAGCAGCGTAGGTCCGGAGGATACGCAGTATTTT,CASSVGPEDTQYF
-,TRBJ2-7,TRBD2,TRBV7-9,TGTGCCAGCAGCTTTCCGACTAGCGGGGGCTACGAGCAGTACTTC,CASSFPTSGGYEQYF
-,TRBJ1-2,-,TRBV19,TGTGCCAGTAGTATAGGCGGACAGATACTATATGGCTACACCTTC,CASSIGGQILYGYTF
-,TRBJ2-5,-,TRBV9,TGTGCCAGCGGGCCCGGCAGTCAAGAGACCCAGTACTTC,CASGPGSQETQYF
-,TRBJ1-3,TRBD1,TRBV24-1,TGTGCCACCAGTGATTTCACAGGGGAAAAAAGTTTT,CATSDFTGEKSF
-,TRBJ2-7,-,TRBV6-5,TGTGCCAGCAGTCCTTTTATGTCAGGGAATACCGAGCAGTACTTC,CASSPFMSGNTEQYF
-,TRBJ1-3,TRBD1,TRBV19,TGTGCCAGTAGTATGACCCATACAGGGGGCGCGTCTGGAAACACCATATATTTT,CASSMTHTGGASGNTIYF
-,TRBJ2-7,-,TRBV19,TGTGCCAGTAGTATAGAACTAGACTACGAGCAGTACTTC,CASSIELDYEQYF
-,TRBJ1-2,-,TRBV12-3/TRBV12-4,TGTGCCAGCAACCCCTCCGGGAGCTATGGCTACACCTTC,CASNPSGSYGYTF
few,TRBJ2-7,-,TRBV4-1,TGCGCCAGCAGCCAAGAATTTCAGGGTATTTACGAGCAGTACTTC,CASSQEFQGIYEQYF
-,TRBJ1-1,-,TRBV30,TGTGCCTGGAGTATCAACTGGAACACTGAAGCTTTCTTT,CAWSINWNTEAFF